The source of this T cell receptor beta chain is a study of cytomegalovirus exposure and HLA in healthy donors. Background on the study: Genetic ancestry analysis placed over 75% of the 410 or so donors that were genotyped in the Caucasian-associated cluster. Findings and limits, study-wide: Most TCR sequences were uncommon, yet certain public TCRs appeared in many donors. There were a few CMV-associated chains whose specificity for CMV antigens was confirmed in vitro.

Primers included in the PCR were 60 Vbeta and 13 Jbeta primers. Some clones are missing from TCRdb's copy, which holds only in-frame ones; the method was immunoSEQ multiplex PCR. The sample contains approximately 79,000 clones, about 79% of which appear only once. For this clone: The antigen is not known.

The CDR3 totals 16 residues. Germline V CDR1 and CDR2: MGHDK, SYGVNS. V was clipped by 4 bases and J by 0 bases; unmatched bases: 5. The sequence was obtained from a middle-aged man in good health and CMV-seronegative. The chain employs TRBV25-1 and TRBJ2-2; 7 bases are a match to TRBD1. Sequenced sample: PBMCs. CDR3 sequence (DNA): TGTGCCAGCAGTGTCACCGGGACAGCGAACACCGGGGAGCTGTTTTTT. Protein sequence: CASSVTGTANTGELFF.